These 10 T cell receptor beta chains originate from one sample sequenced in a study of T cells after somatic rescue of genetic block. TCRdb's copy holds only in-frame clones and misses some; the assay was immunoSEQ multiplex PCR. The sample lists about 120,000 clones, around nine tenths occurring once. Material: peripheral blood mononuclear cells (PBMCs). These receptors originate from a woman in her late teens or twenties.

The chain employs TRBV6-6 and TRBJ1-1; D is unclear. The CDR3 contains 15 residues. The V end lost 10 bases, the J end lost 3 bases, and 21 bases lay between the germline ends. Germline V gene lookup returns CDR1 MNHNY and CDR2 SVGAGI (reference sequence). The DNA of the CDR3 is TGTGCCACCATTCTCCGACCCGGGGTGGACACTGAAGCTTTCTTT. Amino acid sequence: CATILRPGVDTEAFF.

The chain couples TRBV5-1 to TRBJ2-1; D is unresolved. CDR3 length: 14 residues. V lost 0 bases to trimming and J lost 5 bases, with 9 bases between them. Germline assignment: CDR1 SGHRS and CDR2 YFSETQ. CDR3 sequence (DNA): TGCGCCAGCAGCTTGGAGGGTAGCAACAATGAGCAGTTCTTC. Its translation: CASSLEGSNNEQFF.

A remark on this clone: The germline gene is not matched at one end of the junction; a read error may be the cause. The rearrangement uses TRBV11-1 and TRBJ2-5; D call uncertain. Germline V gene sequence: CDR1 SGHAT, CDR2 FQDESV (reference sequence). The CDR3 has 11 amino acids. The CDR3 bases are TGTGCCAGCAGCTCCCAAGGGACCCAGTACTTC. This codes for CASSSQGTQYF.

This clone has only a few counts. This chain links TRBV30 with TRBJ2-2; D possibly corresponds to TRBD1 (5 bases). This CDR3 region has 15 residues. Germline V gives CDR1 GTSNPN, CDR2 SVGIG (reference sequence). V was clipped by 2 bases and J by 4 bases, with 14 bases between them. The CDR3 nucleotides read TGTGCCTGGAGTTATCTCGGACAATCCACCGGGGAGCTGTTTTTT. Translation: CAWSYLGQSTGELFF.

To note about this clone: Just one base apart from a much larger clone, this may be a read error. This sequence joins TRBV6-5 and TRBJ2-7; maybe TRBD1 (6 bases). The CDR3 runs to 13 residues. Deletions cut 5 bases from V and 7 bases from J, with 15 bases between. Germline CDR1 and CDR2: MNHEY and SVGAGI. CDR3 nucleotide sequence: TGTGCCAGCAGTATCACAGGGCTTGGAGAGCAGTACTTC. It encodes CASSITGLGEQYF.

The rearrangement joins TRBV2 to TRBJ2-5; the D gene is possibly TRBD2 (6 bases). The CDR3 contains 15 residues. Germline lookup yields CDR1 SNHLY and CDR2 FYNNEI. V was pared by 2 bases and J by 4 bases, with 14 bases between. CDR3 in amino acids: CASSELRGSPETQYF. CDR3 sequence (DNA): TGTGCCAGCAGTGAATTGCGGGGCAGCCCAGAGACCCAGTACTTC.

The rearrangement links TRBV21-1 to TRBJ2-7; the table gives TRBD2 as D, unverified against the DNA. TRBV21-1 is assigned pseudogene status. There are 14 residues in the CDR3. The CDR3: CASSKDVGSYEQYF. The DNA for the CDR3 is TGTGCCAGCAGCAAAGATGTAGGGAGCTACGAGCAGTACTTC.

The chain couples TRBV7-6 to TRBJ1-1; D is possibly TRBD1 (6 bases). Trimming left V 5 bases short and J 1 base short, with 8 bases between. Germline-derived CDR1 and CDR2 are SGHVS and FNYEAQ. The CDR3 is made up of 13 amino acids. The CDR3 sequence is CASSQDRNTEAFF. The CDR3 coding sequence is TGTGCCAGCAGCCAGGACAGGAACACTGAAGCTTTCTTT. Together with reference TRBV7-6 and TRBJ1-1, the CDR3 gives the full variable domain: GAGVSQSPRYKVTKRGQDVALRCDPISGHVSLYWYRQALGQGPEFLTYFNYEAQQDKSGLPNDRFSAERPEGSISTLTIQRTEQRDSAMYRCASSQDRNTEAFFGQGTRLTVV.

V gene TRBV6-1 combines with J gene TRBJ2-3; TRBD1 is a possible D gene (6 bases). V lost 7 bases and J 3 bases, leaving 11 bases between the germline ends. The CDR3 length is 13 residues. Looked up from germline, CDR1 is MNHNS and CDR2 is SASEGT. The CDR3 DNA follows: TGTGCCAGCAACCACAGGGAAACAGATACGCAGTATTTT. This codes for CASNHRETDTQYF.

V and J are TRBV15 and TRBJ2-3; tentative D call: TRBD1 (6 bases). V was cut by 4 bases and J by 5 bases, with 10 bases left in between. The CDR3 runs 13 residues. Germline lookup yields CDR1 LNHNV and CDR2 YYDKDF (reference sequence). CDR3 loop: CATSIPRGDTQYF. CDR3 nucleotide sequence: TGTGCCACCAGCATACCCAGGGGAGATACGCAGTATTTT.